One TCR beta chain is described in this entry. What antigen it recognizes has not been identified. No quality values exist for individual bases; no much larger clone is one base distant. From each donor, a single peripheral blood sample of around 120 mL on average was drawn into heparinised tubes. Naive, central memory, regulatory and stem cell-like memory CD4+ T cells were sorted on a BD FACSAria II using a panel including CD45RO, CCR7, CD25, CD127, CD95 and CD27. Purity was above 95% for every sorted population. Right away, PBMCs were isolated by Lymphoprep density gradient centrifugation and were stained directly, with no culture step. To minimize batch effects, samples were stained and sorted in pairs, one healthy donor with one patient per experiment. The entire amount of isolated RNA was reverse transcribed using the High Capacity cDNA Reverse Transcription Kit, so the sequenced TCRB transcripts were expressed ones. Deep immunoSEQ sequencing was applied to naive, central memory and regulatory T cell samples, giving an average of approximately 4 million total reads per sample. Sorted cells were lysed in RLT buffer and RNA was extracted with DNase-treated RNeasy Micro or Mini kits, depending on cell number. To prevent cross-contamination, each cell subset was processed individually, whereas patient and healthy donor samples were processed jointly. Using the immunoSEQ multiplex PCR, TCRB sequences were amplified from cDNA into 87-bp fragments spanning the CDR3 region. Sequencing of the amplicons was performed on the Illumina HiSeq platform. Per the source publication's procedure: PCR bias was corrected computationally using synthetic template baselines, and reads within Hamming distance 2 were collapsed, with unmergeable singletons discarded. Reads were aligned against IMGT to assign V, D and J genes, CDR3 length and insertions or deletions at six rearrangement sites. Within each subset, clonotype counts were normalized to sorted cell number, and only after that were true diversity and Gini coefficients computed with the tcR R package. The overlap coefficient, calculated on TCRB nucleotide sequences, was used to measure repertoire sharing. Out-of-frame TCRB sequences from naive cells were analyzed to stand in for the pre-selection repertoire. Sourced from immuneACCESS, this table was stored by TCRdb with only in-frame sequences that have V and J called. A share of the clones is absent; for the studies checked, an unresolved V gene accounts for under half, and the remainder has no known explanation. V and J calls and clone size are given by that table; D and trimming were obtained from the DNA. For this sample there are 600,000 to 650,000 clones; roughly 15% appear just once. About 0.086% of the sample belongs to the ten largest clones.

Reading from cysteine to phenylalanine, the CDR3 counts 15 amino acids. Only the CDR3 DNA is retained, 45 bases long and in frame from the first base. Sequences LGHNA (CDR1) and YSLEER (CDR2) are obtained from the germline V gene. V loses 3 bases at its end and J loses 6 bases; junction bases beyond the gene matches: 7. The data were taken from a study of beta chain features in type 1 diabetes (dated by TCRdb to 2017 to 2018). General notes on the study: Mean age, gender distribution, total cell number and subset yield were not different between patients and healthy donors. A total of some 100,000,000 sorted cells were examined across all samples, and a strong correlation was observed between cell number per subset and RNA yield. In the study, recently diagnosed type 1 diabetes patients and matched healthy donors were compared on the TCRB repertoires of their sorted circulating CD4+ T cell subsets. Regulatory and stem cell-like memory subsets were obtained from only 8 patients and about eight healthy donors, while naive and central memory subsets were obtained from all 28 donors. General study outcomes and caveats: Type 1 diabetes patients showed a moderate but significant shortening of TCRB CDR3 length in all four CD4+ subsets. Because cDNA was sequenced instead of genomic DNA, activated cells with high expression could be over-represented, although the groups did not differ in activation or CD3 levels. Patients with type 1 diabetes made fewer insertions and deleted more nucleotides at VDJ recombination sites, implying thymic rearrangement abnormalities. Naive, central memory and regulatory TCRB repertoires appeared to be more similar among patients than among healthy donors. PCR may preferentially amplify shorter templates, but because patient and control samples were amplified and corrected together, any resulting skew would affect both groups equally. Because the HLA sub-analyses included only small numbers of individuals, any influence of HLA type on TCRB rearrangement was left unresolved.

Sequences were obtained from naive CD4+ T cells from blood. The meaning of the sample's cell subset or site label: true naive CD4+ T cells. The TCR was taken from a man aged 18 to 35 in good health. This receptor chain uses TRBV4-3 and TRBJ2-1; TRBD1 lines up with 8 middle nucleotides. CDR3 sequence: CASSQRQGAFNEQFF. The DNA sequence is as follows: TGCGCCAGCAGCCAGAGGCAGGGGGCGTTCAATGAGCAGTTCTTC.